The 11 T cell receptor beta chains listed next were all sequenced from one sample in a study of prognosis after radiotherapy for stage I lung cancer. Using two-round multiplex PCR, the authors amplified TCR beta CDR3 from genomic DNA. Individual primers that were specific to each TRBV and TRBJ gene served in first-round PCR. TCRdb fed the multiplex PCR reads into MiXCR, producing one record per CDR3 protein. The sample holds roughly 23,000 distinct CDR3 sequences, about 40% seen once. The starting material was PBMCs, obtained before or after stereotactic body radiation therapy (not recorded which). The receptor set was obtained from a donor over 45 with non-small cell lung cancer.

CDR3 residues: CATSRDYTGELFF. The CDR3 DNA follows: TGTGCCACCAGCAGAGATTACACCGGGGAGCTGTTTTTT. The chain employs TRBV15 and TRBJ2-2, with unresolved D. Trimming stripped 0 bases from V and 3 bases from J, with 2 bases between. Germline CDR1 reads LNHNV; CDR2 reads YYDKDF (reference sequence). This CDR3 is 13 amino acids long.

This clonotype showed up many times. The chain uses TRBV6-1 and TRBJ2-1, with TRBD1 identical over 7 bases. Trimming at V came to 5 bases and at J to 4 bases, leaving 8 bases not matched to a gene. Germline V lookup: CDR1 MNHNS, CDR2 SASEGT. The CDR3 totals 15 residues. This chain's CDR3 is CASSNPGQPYNEQFF. The CDR3 DNA sequence: TGTGCCAGCAGTAACCCGGGACAGCCTTACAATGAGCAGTTCTTC.

This clonotype has a count of ten or more. J is TRBJ2-3 and V is TRBV4-1; 12 positions agree with TRBD2. V lost 0 bases and J lost 0; bases outside the gene matches: 13. The CDR3 contains 21 residues. Germline V gene lookup returns CDR1 MGHRA and CDR2 YSYEKL. CDR3 loop: CASSQEGGTSGLRGSTDTQYF. As DNA, the CDR3 is TGCGCCAGCAGCCAAGAAGGCGGGACTAGCGGGCTCAGGGGTAGCACAGATACGCAGTATTTT.

Details on this clonotype: Sequence at one end of the junction differs from germline and may be a read error. CDR3 sequence: CRAEIAGGSSYDQYF. For the CDR3, the DNA is TGCAGAGCCGAGATAGCGGGAGGGAGCTCCTACGATCAGTACTTC. The rearrangement joins TRBV20-1 to TRBJ2-7, with 11 bases fitting TRBD2. The CDR3 runs 15 residues. Germline V CDR1 and CDR2: DFQATT, SNEGSKA (reference sequence).

The chain has TRBV5-1 and TRBJ2-2; D possibly corresponds to TRBD1 (5 bases). V lost 0 bases and J 3 bases, leaving 15 bases between the germline ends. Germline V gives CDR1 SGHRS, CDR2 YFSETQ. This CDR3 spans 17 amino acids. The CDR3 DNA is TGCGCCAGCAGCTTGGACAGGTCCTTTGGCTACACCGGGGAGCTGTTTTTT. As protein: CASSLDRSFGYTGELFF.

In its sample, this clonotype was seen many times. The genes are TRBV5-4 and TRBJ2-1; maybe TRBD1 (6 bases). V dropped 5 bases and J dropped 10 bases, with 16 bases sitting between them. CDR3 length equals 13 residues. CDR1 is SGHNT and CDR2 is YYREEE in the germline V gene (reference sequence). CDR3: CASRLQGRLEQFF. The CDR3 bases are TGTGCCAGCAGACTCCAGGGGCGTCTCGAGCAGTTCTTC.

This clonotype has at least ten counts. CDR3 DNA sequence: TGTGCCAGCGGAGGGGCCGGGGGGCCAGGCACTGAAGCTTTCTTT. This codes for CASGGAGGPGTEAFF. The V gene is TRBV9, the J gene TRBJ1-1, with D possibly matching TRBD1 (6 bases). The germline V gene encodes CDR1 SGDLS and CDR2 YYNGEE. Between the trimmed V and J ends, which lost 7 bases and 4 bases, there was a span of 20 bases. The CDR3 length is 15 residues.

This clonotype has at least ten counts. The CDR3 DNA follows: TGTGCCAGCAGCTTAGTGGCCAATGAAAAACTGTTTTTT. It is translated as CASSLVANEKLFF. This sequence joins TRBV11-2 and TRBJ1-4; D is undetermined. Trimming took off 1 base at V and 5 bases at J, with 5 bases between the two ends. CDR1 is SGHAT, CDR2 FQNNGV, per germline. This CDR3 region has 13 residues.

This clonotype was recorded many times. The rearrangement joins TRBV6-1 to TRBJ1-1; tentatively, D is TRBD1 (6 bases). Per the germline V gene, CDR1 is MNHNS and CDR2 is SASEGT. The CDR3 contains 16 residues. V dropped 7 bases and J dropped 0 bases, with 18 bases sitting between them. The CDR3 DNA is TGTGCCAGCATCACCGGGAGGGGGGGATTGAACACTGAAGCTTTCTTT. Protein sequence: CASITGRGGLNTEAFF.

The V gene is TRBV19, the J gene TRBJ2-1, with D perhaps being TRBD1 or TRBD2 (5 bases each). Germline V lookup: CDR1 LNHDA, CDR2 SQIVND (reference sequence). The germline V and J ends were trimmed by 5 bases and 1 base, with 9 bases remaining between them. This CDR3 spans 14 amino acids. The CDR3 is CASSRWGSYNEQFF. CDR3 nucleotide sequence: TGTGCCAGTAGTCGGTGGGGGTCCTACAATGAGCAGTTCTTC.

Many counts were recorded for this clonotype. The CDR3 DNA reads TGCAGTGCTAACCCGGGGACAGGGGGCTCAGATACGCAGTATTTT. Its protein is CSANPGTGGSDTQYF. V usage is TRBV20-1 and J usage is TRBJ2-3, with TRBD1 matching over 12 bases. The CDR3 is 15 residues long. Trimming at V came to 4 bases and at J to 4 bases, leaving 6 bases not matched to a gene. Germline loops: CDR1 DFQATT, CDR2 SNEGSKA (reference sequence).